This T cell receptor beta chain was observed in a study of blood T cell repertoires in COVID-19. Study information: Samples of COVID-19 (acute and convalescent) were obtained from the United States, Italy and Spain.

Original handling: Reference gene primers were amplified, and this amplification served to estimate nucleated cell counts. Sequencing was performed with immunoSEQ multiplex PCR; in TCRdb, only in-frame clones are kept and a portion is missing. Clonal size and the V and J genes are those of that table, whereas D and trimming came from the DNA. The sample includes 200,000 or so clones, about 88% seen only once; the top ten take roughly 2.5%. Those enrolled, adults aged 18 to 89 years, came from about two dozen US areas. Cohorts were based on clinical histories the participants reported. Per germline, CDR1 SGHNT and CDR2 YYREEE (reference sequence). Trimming pared 4 bases from V and 4 bases from J, leaving 11 bases between. This CDR3 is built from 14 residues.

Sequencing input: PBMCs or T cells enriched from blood (not recorded which). The TCR sequence derives from a woman in her 30s who had recovered from COVID-19. The chain links TRBV5-4 to TRBJ1-4; D might be TRBD1 (5 bases). CDR3 loop: CASSPGGVNEKLFF. CDR3 in DNA: TGTGCCAGCAGCCCCGGGGGGGTTAATGAAAAACTGTTTTTT.